Listed below are T cell receptor beta chains from one sample, sequenced in a study of blood T cell repertoires in COVID-19. Repertoires were generated with immunoSEQ multiplex PCR, while TCRdb's copy carries only in-frame clones and drops some. The sample carries 150,000 to 200,000 clones, about nine tenths recorded once. Sample: peripheral blood. These receptors all stem from a man aged 35 to 55 with acute or convalescent COVID-19. The CDR3 runs from the conserved cysteine through the conserved F or W.

j_call v_call cdr3_aa
TRBJ1-5 TRBV15 CATSRDLRDRRYSNQPQHF
TRBJ2-1 TRBV7-3 CASSLDRAISYNEQFF
TRBJ1-5 TRBV6-5 CASTQITQGNQPQHF
TRBJ1-1 TRBV5-1 CASSLVAGQNTEAFF
TRBJ1-4 TRBV7-2 CASRRDRNEKLFF
TRBJ2-2 TRBV5-1 CASGTGTGSAVDGELFF
TRBJ2-1 TRBV6-5 CASSDRDGDNEQFF
TRBJ1-5 TRBV7-2 CASSRVTDQPQHF
TRBJ2-1 TRBV7-2 CASSLMRGEYNEQFF
TRBJ1-6 TRBV12-3/TRBV12-4 CASSLGRSLPHF
TRBJ2-1 TRBV19 CASSVTASGGGEQFF
TRBJ1-4 TRBV19 CASSATSATNEKLFF
TRBJ1-1 TRBV6-5 CASSQGPTGVTEAFF
TRBJ2-6 TRBV5-1 CASSSTGGVGANVLTF
TRBJ2-4 TRBV5-6 CASSLAQAAGSKNIQYF
TRBJ2-1 TRBV5-4 CASSSGLADYNEQFF
TRBJ2-2 TRBV19 CASSPLAGGLDTGELFF
TRBJ2-6 TRBV2 CASSEASSGANVLTF
TRBJ2-1 TRBV27 CASSQPRRGGSYNEQFF
TRBJ1-5 TRBV18 CASSPGTASALHF
TRBJ2-1 TRBV9 CASSAPSHNEQFF
TRBJ2-1 TRBV18 CASSPRQDPYNEQFF
TRBJ1-4 TRBV3-1/TRBV3-2 CASSPQGAAFEKLFF
TRBJ2-3 TRBV18 CASSPAGARTDTQYF
TRBJ2-5 TRBV5-4 CASSSNRVLAETQYF
TRBJ2-2 TRBV7-2 CASSRGLAGSTGELFF
TRBJ2-7 TRBV28 CASSPPIDRVYEQYF
TRBJ2-7 TRBV11-2 CASSNNDRAYEQYF
TRBJ1-1 TRBV28 CASSLLFRGYTEAFF
TRBJ2-3 TRBV3-1/TRBV3-2 CASSQARTGGPPQYF
TRBJ1-1 TRBV12-3/TRBV12-4 CASSLATEAFF
TRBJ2-7 TRBV28 CASSSLQRQGVYEQYF
TRBJ1-2 TRBV28 CASSPLNYGYTF
TRBJ1-1 TRBV28 CASSGNRGFTEAFF
TRBJ2-7 TRBV4-1 CASSSGTSGSYEQYF
TRBJ2-1 TRBV19 CASSMGLAVYNEQFF
TRBJ2-3 TRBV29-1 CSPGVPNTDTQYF
TRBJ2-7 TRBV19 CASSSRSSFPYEQYF
TRBJ2-5 TRBV6-6 CASILGRGQETQYF
TRBJ1-2 TRBV6-1 CASSEALRDSYGYTF
TRBJ1-1 TRBV5-6 CASSSRQGTGTEAFF
TRBJ1-4 TRBV11-2 CASSPSTGGGKLFF
TRBJ2-7 TRBV10-1 CASSELDRDHEQYF
TRBJ2-7 TRBV5-1 CASSPGQGGDEQYF
TRBJ2-2 TRBV11-2 CASSARQQRVNGELFF
TRBJ2-4 TRBV28 CASSSRQVGKNIQYF
TRBJ1-5 TRBV6-5 CASSQGGPQHF